Shown below are 25 T cell receptor beta chains from a single sample sequenced in a study of response to subunit inactivated influenza vaccine. TCRdb re-called the RT-PCR reads through MiXCR, storing one row per CDR3 protein. The sample contains some 800,000 distinct CDR3 sequences, about 20% of which appear only once. The source was PBMCs from blood, collected 4 to 6 days after vaccination. The receptors were sampled from a man in his forties or fifties who received an inactivated influenza vaccine.

This clonotype showed up many times. This rearrangement joins TRBV12-3 or TRBV12-4 to TRBJ2-1; D not certain. The CDR3 contains 14 residues. V was pared by 5 bases and J by 6 bases, with 14 bases between. The CDR3 nucleotides are TGTGCCAGCAGTCTCCCGGTCCGGCCCAATGAGCAGTTCTTC. Translation gives CASSLPVRPNEQFF.

J is TRBJ1-3 and V is TRBV25-1; D may be TRBD1 (6 bases). V dropped 10 bases and J dropped 0 bases, with 16 bases sitting between them. Germline V lookup: CDR1 MGHDK, CDR2 SYGVNS. There are 15 residues in the CDR3. CDR3 coding DNA: TGTGCCACATTGGACAGTGCCAACTCTGGAAACACCATATATTTT. Translation gives CATLDSANSGNTIYF.

V gene TRBV6-7 combines with J gene TRBJ1-4; the D is unclear. TRBV6-7 falls under the ORF class, with uncertain function. The CDR3 runs to 15 residues. V dropped 6 bases and J dropped 5 bases, with 16 bases sitting between them. CDR3 nucleotide sequence: TGTGCCAGCAGAGACACCGCTGAGATCAATGAAAAACTGTTTTTT. The encoded protein is CASRDTAEINEKLFF.

The V and J genes are TRBV20-1 and TRBJ1-2; D ambiguous. V was clipped by 5 bases and J by 0 bases, with 13 bases between them. The V gene's germline CDR1 is DFQATT and CDR2 SNEGSKA (reference sequence). The CDR3 spans 14 residues. CDR3 bases: TGCAGTGCTGCCCGGACGGCCCCTAACTATGGCTACACCTTC. This encodes CSAARTAPNYGYTF.

Only a few counts were recorded for this clonotype. The CDR3 DNA sequence: TGCAGTGTTTTGGACAGGGGGAAGAGCGAGCAGTACTTC. It yields the protein CSVLDRGKSEQYF. This chain links TRBV20-1 with TRBJ2-7; 10 bases match TRBD1. Per germline, CDR1 DFQATT and CDR2 SNEGSKA (reference sequence). V gave up 7 bases and J gave up 6 bases; unmatched junction bases: 9. This CDR3 is 13 amino acids long.

This rearrangement joins TRBV20-1 to TRBJ2-1, with D perhaps matching TRBD1 (5 bases). From germline, CDR1 is DFQATT and CDR2 SNEGSKA (reference sequence). The CDR3 has 13 amino acids. Trimming left V 2 bases short and J 7 bases short, with 12 bases between. The CDR3 nucleotides read TGCAGTGCTAGAAGGGGTGGAGTGAATGAGCAGTTCTTC. As protein: CSARRGGVNEQFF.

This clonotype came up a few times. The V and J genes are TRBV7-9 and TRBJ2-1, with a possible D match to TRBD2 (7 bases). With 4 bases removed from V and 1 base from J, the gap between germline ends came to 17 bases. This CDR3 comprises 17 residues. Looked up from germline, CDR1 is SEHNR and CDR2 is FQNEAQ (reference sequence). DNA for the CDR3: TGTGCCAGCAGCTCCGTCGGGGGGCCGTCGTCCTACAATGAGCAGTTCTTC. Translated: CASSSVGGPSSYNEQFF.

This clonotype was detected only a few times. The rearrangement uses TRBV12-3 or TRBV12-4 and TRBJ2-7; weak D call: TRBD2 (7 bases). The CDR3 has 13 amino acids. V was shortened by 7 bases and J by 0 bases, with 10 bases between the two germline ends. The chain's CDR3 is CASTGGASYEQYF. CDR3 in DNA: TGTGCCAGCACTGGGGGGGCCTCCTACGAGCAGTACTTC.

CDR3 coding DNA: TGCAGTGCTAGAGTAAAACAGGGGATTGGCACAGATACGCAGTATTTT. Its protein product is CSARVKQGIGTDTQYF. This chain connects TRBV20-1 to TRBJ2-3, with 7 bases identical to TRBD1. The germline CDR1 and CDR2 sequences are DFQATT and SNEGSKA (reference sequence). Germline trimming cut 1 base from V and 1 base from J; bases unmatched to any gene: 8. The CDR3 has 16 residues.

CDR3 amino acids: CASSLPQGAYEQYF. The CDR3 nucleotides are TGCGCCAGCAGCTTGCCCCAGGGGGCCTACGAGCAGTACTTC. The gene calls are TRBV5-1 and TRBJ2-7, with TRBD1 matching 7 bases. J was trimmed by 2 bases and V by 1 base; bases with no gene match: 3. The germline V gene has CDR1 SGHRS and CDR2 YFSETQ. The CDR3 has 14 residues.

The chain employs TRBV7-6 and TRBJ1-5; 7 nucleotides align to TRBD1. CDR1 and CDR2 from the germline V gene are SGHVS and FNYEAQ. The V and J ends lost 2 bases and 6 bases, in that order; junction bases with no gene match: 4. This CDR3 comprises 14 residues. DNA for the CDR3: TGTGCCAGCAGCTTAAGGACAGGAATTCAGCCCCAGCATTTT. Amino acids: CASSLRTGIQPQHF. Combining the CDR3 with reference TRBV7-6 and TRBJ1-5 gives the whole variable domain GAGVSQSPRYKVTKRGQDVALRCDPISGHVSLYWYRQALGQGPEFLTYFNYEAQQDKSGLPNDRFSAERPEGSISTLTIQRTEQRDSAMYRCASSLRTGIQPQHFGDGTRLSIL.

V and J are TRBV12-3 or TRBV12-4 and TRBJ1-2; no clear D gene. V lost 1 base, J lost 7 bases, and 10 bases lay in between. The CDR3 is 13 amino acids. The CDR3 DNA sequence: TGTGCCAGCAGTTTAGGACTCGTAGTTGGCTACACCTTC. Protein product: CASSLGLVVGYTF.

V usage is TRBV19 and J usage is TRBJ2-3; TRBD2 matches 11 bases. Germline V CDR1 and CDR2: LNHDA, SQIVND (reference sequence). The CDR3 extends over 15 amino acids. The V segment lost 4 bases and the J segment 4 bases; nucleotides outside the gene matches: 4. CDR3: CASSTLAGASDTQYF. The CDR3 DNA sequence: TGTGCCAGTAGTACACTAGCGGGGGCCTCAGATACGCAGTATTTT.

This clonotype was seen more than once but under ten times. The gene calls are TRBV20-1 and TRBJ2-1; 10 bases are shared with TRBD2. CDR3 length: 16 residues. CDR1 is DFQATT and CDR2 is SNEGSKA in the germline V gene (reference sequence). J was trimmed by 7 bases and V by 0 bases; bases with no gene match: 9. CDR3 sequence: CSARDLGLAFLNEQFF. The CDR3 bases are TGCAGTGCTAGAGATCTGGGACTAGCGTTTCTGAATGAGCAGTTCTTC.

This clonotype was counted ten times or more. The V gene is TRBV29-1, the J gene TRBJ2-7, with D tentatively TRBD2 (5 bases). The CDR3 sequence is 12 residues long. V was pared by 4 bases and J by 2 bases, with 9 bases between. Looked up from germline, CDR1 is SQVTM and CDR2 is ANQGSEA. The CDR3 sequence: CSVVEGAYEQYF. The CDR3 nucleotides are TGCAGCGTTGTAGAGGGAGCCTACGAGCAGTACTTC.

This clonotype was found a few times. The gene calls are TRBV29-1 and TRBJ2-3; 8 nucleotides align to TRBD2. J lost 1 base, V lost 6 bases, and 3 bases had no gene match. CDR3 size: 13 residues. From germline, CDR1 is SQVTM and CDR2 ANQGSEA. The CDR3 region has the DNA TGCAGCGTCCGGGGGGGAGGCACAGATACGCAGTATTTT. Its protein is CSVRGGGTDTQYF.

V usage is TRBV12-3 or TRBV12-4 and J usage is TRBJ1-1; no firm D call. The CDR3 sequence is 15 residues long. V was trimmed by 6 bases and J by 4 bases, leaving 18 bases between them. The CDR3 loop is CASRPGDTQRTEAFF. The CDR3 DNA sequence: TGTGCCAGCAGGCCAGGCGACACCCAACGCACTGAAGCTTTCTTT.

CDR3 DNA sequence: TGTGCCAGCAGCTTACGGTCTGGGGGGGGGTTGGATGAGCAGTTCTTC. Its protein is CASSLRSGGGLDEQFF. The rearrangement links TRBV7-9 to TRBJ2-1; 7 nucleotides line up with TRBD2. Germline CDR1 is SEHNR and CDR2 is FQNEAQ (reference sequence). The V gene end was trimmed by 2 bases and the J gene end by 8 bases; junction bases not matched to a gene: 12. CDR3 length equals 16 residues.

V and J are TRBV7-3 and TRBJ2-1; 10 bases agree with TRBD2. The germline V gene encodes CDR1 SGHTA and CDR2 FQGTGA. With V trimmed by 5 bases and J by 8 bases, 15 bases remained unmatched. This CDR3 contains 17 residues. CDR3 region: CASSPSAGGPPFDEQFF. The CDR3 coding sequence is TGTGCCAGCAGCCCCTCAGCGGGAGGGCCTCCTTTCGATGAGCAGTTCTTC.

The genes are TRBV6-5 and TRBJ2-7; tentative D call: TRBD2 (6 bases). Germline assignment: CDR1 MNHEY and CDR2 SVGAGI. This CDR3 has 12 residues. Trimming removed 2 bases at V and 7 bases at J, with 9 bases between. The chain's CDR3 is CASSYIRGEQYF. In nucleotides, the CDR3 is TGTGCCAGCAGTTACATACGGGGGGAGCAGTACTTC.

This chain connects TRBV10-3 to TRBJ2-5, with no clear D. CDR3 length: 13 amino acids. Deletions cut 2 bases from V and 6 bases from J, with 10 bases between. In germline, CDR1 is ENHRY, CDR2 SYGVKD. DNA of the CDR3: TGTGCCATCAGTGAGGGGGTCGTGAAGACCCAGTACTTC. Its protein is CAISEGVVKTQYF.

This clonotype was observed a handful of times. This sequence joins TRBV28 and TRBJ2-7, with 7 bases matching TRBD1. The CDR3 is made up of 14 amino acids. After removal of 6 bases from V and 1 base from J, the junction contained 6 bases not matched to a gene. The germline V gene has CDR1 MDHEN and CDR2 SYDVKM. CDR3 residues: CASRYNRGSYEQYF. The CDR3 region has the DNA TGTGCCAGCAGATACAACAGGGGTTCCTACGAGCAGTACTTC.

Remarks on this clonotype: A much larger clonotype is one base distant, so this may be a read error. The V call is TRBV27, the J call TRBJ2-1; the match to TRBD1 covers 10 bases. CDR3 size: 15 residues. Germline lookup yields CDR1 MNHEY and CDR2 SMNVEV (reference sequence). In nucleotides, the CDR3 is TGTACCAGCCATACCGGGACAGGGGTATACAATGAGCAGTTCTTC. Encoded protein: CTSHTGTGVYNEQFF.

Turning to this clonotype: A read error may be the cause here, since a much bigger clone is one base away. The rearrangement joins TRBV12-3 or TRBV12-4 to TRBJ2-1; 8 nucleotides align to TRBD1. This CDR3 spans 13 amino acids. The CDR3 region is CACRTGSYNEQFF. In DNA, the CDR3 is TGTGCCTGCAGGACAGGGTCCTACAATGAGCAGTTCTTC.

This clonotype was seen a few times. The chain has TRBV12-3 or TRBV12-4 and TRBJ2-5; TRBD1 is a possible D gene (6 bases). V dropped 0 bases and J dropped 7 bases, with 18 bases sitting between them. The CDR3 spans 16 residues. Here the CDR3 DNA reads TGTGCCAGCAGTTTAGCGCAGACAGGCCCCGTGGGGACCCAGTACTTC. Encoded protein: CASSLAQTGPVGTQYF.